Presented here are 11 T cell receptor beta chains from one specimen sequenced in a study of control samples from healthy donors and cancer patients. Only in-frame clones appear in the TCRdb table, and some are missing; sequencing was by immunoSEQ multiplex PCR. The sample yields around 200,000 clones, roughly 94% seen once. Specimen: blood. Receptors were obtained from a man between 45 and 60 years old in good health.

This clone was counted a single time. V usage is TRBV7-2 and J usage is TRBJ2-7; the match to TRBD2 covers 11 bases. The CDR3 length is 14 residues. After removal of 5 bases from V and 6 bases from J, the junction contained 6 bases not matched to a gene. Germline V CDR1 and CDR2: SGHTA, FQGNSA. In nucleotides, the CDR3 is TGTGCCAGCAGCCGGACTAGCGGGCTACTCGAGCAGTACTTC. It yields the protein CASSRTSGLLEQYF.

The chain recombines TRBV28 with TRBJ1-6; D possibly corresponds to TRBD1 (6 bases). Trimming removed 7 bases from V and 10 bases from J, with 14 bases in between. The CDR3 runs to 13 residues. Looked up from germline, CDR1 is MDHEN and CDR2 is SYDVKM. CDR3 bases: TGTGCCAGCATTACCCCTGGGGGCTCACCCCTCCACTTT. This sequence encodes CASITPGGSPLHF. Variable domain in full (rest from reference TRBV28 and TRBJ1-6): DVKVTQSSRYLVKRTGEKVFLECVQDMDHENMFWYRQDPGLGLRLIYFSYDVKMKEKGDIPEGYSVSREKKERFSLILESASTNQTSMYLCASITPGGSPLHFGNGTRLTVT.

This chain links TRBV24-1 with TRBJ2-5; TRBD1 matches 7 bases. Unmatched junction bases numbered 8, after V lost 4 bases and J lost 4 bases. The CDR3 consists of 15 residues. Germline V gene lookup returns CDR1 KGHDR and CDR2 SFDVKD. DNA of the CDR3: TGTGCCACCAGTGACCGCCGGGACAGAAGAGAGACCCAGTACTTC. Its translation: CATSDRRDRRETQYF.

J is TRBJ2-1 and V is TRBV6-5; D might be TRBD1 (6 bases). Deletions cut 4 bases from V and 8 bases from J, with 12 bases between. This CDR3 contains 13 residues. From germline, CDR1 is MNHEY and CDR2 SVGAGI. CDR3 coding DNA: TGTGCCAGCAGTTTCACAGGGAAGGATGAGCAGTTCTTC. This encodes CASSFTGKDEQFF.

This clone was recorded once. The chain combines TRBV3-1 (or the pseudogene TRBV3-2) with TRBJ1-6, with D unresolved. Trimming took off 1 base at V and 8 bases at J, with 3 bases between the two ends. Germline assignment: CDR1 LGHDT and CDR2 YNNKEL (reference sequence). The CDR3 extends over 12 amino acids. The CDR3 loop is CASSQGDSPLHF. DNA of the CDR3: TGTGCCAGCAGCCAAGGTGATTCACCCCTCCACTTT.

This chain connects TRBV28 to TRBJ1-1; no firm D call. Trimming removed 3 bases from V and 0 bases from J, with 14 bases in between. The CDR3 runs 16 residues. Germline lookup yields CDR1 MDHEN and CDR2 SYDVKM. The CDR3 loop is CASSFPQLQVNTEAFF. Here the CDR3 DNA reads TGTGCCAGCAGTTTTCCCCAGTTGCAAGTGAACACTGAAGCTTTCTTT.

The chain joins TRBV2 to TRBJ2-1, with 7 bases matching TRBD1. Trimming cost V 6 bases and J 6 bases; bases outside gene matches: 14. Germline V CDR1 and CDR2: SNHLY, FYNNEI. This CDR3 contains 16 residues. CDR3 protein: CASRLYRGSLGNEQFF. DNA for the CDR3: TGTGCCAGCAGGCTTTACAGGGGATCTCTGGGCAATGAGCAGTTCTTC. Full variable domain (remainder filled in from reference TRBV2 and TRBJ2-1): EPEVTQTPSHQVTQMGQEVILRCVPISNHLYFYWYRQILGQKVEFLVSFYNNEISEKSEIFDDQFSVERPDGSNFTLKIRSTKLEDSAMYFCASRLYRGSLGNEQFFGPGTRLTVL.

The CDR3 region is CASSAGSLNTEAFF. The DNA of the CDR3 is TGTGCCAGCAGTGCCGGCAGCTTGAACACTGAAGCTTTCTTT. The chain carries TRBV2 and TRBJ1-1; D not certain. The CDR3 loop spans 14 amino acids. V was shortened by 4 bases and J by 0 bases, with 9 bases between the two germline ends. In germline, CDR1 is SNHLY, CDR2 FYNNEI.

This chain connects TRBV30 to TRBJ1-1; no clear D. Germline V lookup: CDR1 GTSNPN, CDR2 SVGIG (reference sequence). Trimming cost V 3 bases and J 4 bases, with 12 bases left between them. CDR3 size: 13 residues. The CDR3 DNA follows: TGTGCCTGGAGGGGGAAGGGAGTCACTGAAGCTTTCTTT. Translation gives CAWRGKGVTEAFF.

The rearrangement joins TRBV5-1 to TRBJ2-3, with a weak D call TRBD2 (5 bases). The CDR3 contains 14 residues. CDR1 and CDR2 (germline): SGHRS, YFSETQ. V gave up 1 base and J gave up 2 bases, with 8 bases separating them. CDR3 coding DNA: TGCGCCAGCAGCTTGAACGGGGACACAGATACGCAGTATTTT. It yields the protein CASSLNGDTDTQYF.

This clone appeared once. The chain carries TRBV24-1 and TRBJ2-1; 13 nucleotides match TRBD2. After removal of 4 bases from V and 7 bases from J, the junction contained 3 bases not matched to a gene. Germline CDR1 is KGHDR and CDR2 is SFDVKD. The CDR3 covers 15 residues. The CDR3 DNA reads as TGTGCCACCAGTGACCCGACTAGCGGGGGGAATGAGCAGTTCTTC. It codes for CATSDPTSGGNEQFF.